This is a list of T cell receptor beta chains from one sample in a study of long-term antiretroviral therapy in people with HIV. This table comes from immunoSEQ multiplex PCR, and its TCRdb copy is limited to in-frame clones, with some not included. The table includes tens of thousands of clones, roughly nine tenths detected once. The starting material was unsorted PBMCs, obtained 2 years after starting antiretroviral therapy. The receptors shown here come from a man aged 45-65 years with HIV. CDR3s include the opening cysteine and the closing phenylalanine or tryptophan. The order of the fields is V gene, CDR3 protein.

>TRBV13
CASSLGRLDEQYF
>TRBV5-3
CARRLIRGQATEAFF
>TRBV5-1
CASSLVPDRANEKLFF
>TRBV10-1
CASSEGPNEQYF
>TRBV19
CASSLTGEMNTEAFF
>TRBV11-2
CASSLDGRVRDEQFF
>TRBV5-6
CASSLGMSYISTDTQYF
>TRBV6-5
CASRTSGTDTQYF
>TRBV14
CASSPLRRGGNIQYF
>TRBV28
CASSSRDRGLVNEQFF
>TRBV2
CASTGDYGYTF
>TRBV5-1
CASSLRGLGTDTQYF
>TRBV2
CASSAGVAPDTQYF
>TRBV7-8
CASSLAPLKTSLTHNEQFF
>TRBV10-2
CASSDHAQGVRNTEAFF
>TRBV6-1
CASSDHSGYTF
>TRBV30
CAWSTSTGAGNQPQHF